This T cell receptor (beta chain) originates from a study of T cells after yellow fever vaccination. Study-wide results and limits: The study re-detected most primary-vaccination clones after the booster (about 95% CD4, 85% to 90% CD8). Highly abundant clonotypes carried over from the bulk population could end up in FACS-sorted repertoires as contaminants. The CD4 and CD8 compartments had a small share of their clonotypes in common. Although the secondary response was weaker, it peaked faster, at day 5 versus 15.

The CDR3 spans 14 residues. V lost 2 bases and J lost 4, with 11 bases in between. From germline, CDR1 is SGHTA and CDR2 FQGNSA. This clonotype was seen at least ten times. Its cognate antigen is unknown. TCRdb reanalysed the 5' RACE reads using MiXCR and keeps one entry per CDR3 protein. The sample gives more than 200,000 distinct CDR3 sequences, approximately 3.6% of which show up once; around 19% is in the top ten. The receptor's source is a young man who received the YFV17D yellow fever vaccine. The source was PBMCs, collected 15 days after the yellow fever booster vaccination. The rearrangement uses TRBV7-2 and TRBJ1-2; D is undetermined. The CDR3 region has the DNA TGTGCCAGCAGCTTAAGGTCCAGCATCTATGGCTACACCTTC. Translated, it gives CASSLRSSIYGYTF.